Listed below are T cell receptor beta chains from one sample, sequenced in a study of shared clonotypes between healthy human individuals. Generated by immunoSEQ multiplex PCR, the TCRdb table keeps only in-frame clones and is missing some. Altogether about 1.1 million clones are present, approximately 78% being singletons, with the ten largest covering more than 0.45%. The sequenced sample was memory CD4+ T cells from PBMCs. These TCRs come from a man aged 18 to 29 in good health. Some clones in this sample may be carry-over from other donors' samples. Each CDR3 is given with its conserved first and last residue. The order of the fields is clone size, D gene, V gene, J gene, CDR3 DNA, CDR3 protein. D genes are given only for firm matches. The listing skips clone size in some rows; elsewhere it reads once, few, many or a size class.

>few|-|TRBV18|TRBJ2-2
TGTGCCAGCTCACGAGACAGCACCGGGGAGCTGTTTTTT
CASSRDSTGELFF
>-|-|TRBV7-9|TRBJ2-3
TGTGCCAGCAGCTACGACGGGGGCCGTAGCACAGATACGCAGTATTTT
CASSYDGGRSTDTQYF
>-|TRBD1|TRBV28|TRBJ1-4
TGTGCCAGCGGAAGGACAGGACGCGCAACTAATGAAAAACTGTTTTTT
CASGRTGRATNEKLFF
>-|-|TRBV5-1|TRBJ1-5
TGCGCCAGCAGCTTGGACGGCAATAGCAATCAGCCCCAGCATTTT
CASSLDGNSNQPQHF
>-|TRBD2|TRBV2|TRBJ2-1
TGTGCCAGCAGTGAAAATAGTCTAGCGGGAGAGTGGGAGCAGTTCTTC
CASSENSLAGEWEQFF
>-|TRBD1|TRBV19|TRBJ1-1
TGTGCCAGTAGCAGAATACTCCGGGACAGGGCTAGAAGAGCTTTCTTT
CASSRILRDRARRAFF
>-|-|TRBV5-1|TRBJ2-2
TGCGCCAGCAGCAATGAGGGGACCGGGGAGCTGTTTTTT
CASSNEGTGELFF
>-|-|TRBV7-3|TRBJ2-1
TGTGCCAGCAGCTTATGGTCCCGCCGGGTCTCCTCACCGTACAATGAGCAGTTCTTC
CASSLWSRRVSSPYNEQFF
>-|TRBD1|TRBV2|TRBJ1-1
TGTGCCAGCAGTGGGGGACAGAGCACTGAAGCTTTCTTT
CASSGGQSTEAFF
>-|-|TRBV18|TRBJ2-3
TGTGCCAGCTCACCAGGCTCACTGGGGACAGATACGCAGTATTTT
CASSPGSLGTDTQYF
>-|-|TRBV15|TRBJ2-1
TGTGCCACCAGCAGAGGCAGAGGTGGAGACAATGAGCAGTTCTTC
CATSRGRGGDNEQFF
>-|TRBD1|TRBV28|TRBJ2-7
TGTGCCAGCAGTCTCGCCGGGACAGGGGGGTACGAGCAGTACTTC
CASSLAGTGGYEQYF
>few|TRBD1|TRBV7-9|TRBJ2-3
TGTGCCAGCAGCTCCCGGGACAGGGCCTTCACAGATACGCAGTATTTT
CASSSRDRAFTDTQYF
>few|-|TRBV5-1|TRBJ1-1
TGCGCCAGCAGCTTGGGCTGGGGGAACACTGAAGCTTTCTTT
CASSLGWGNTEAFF
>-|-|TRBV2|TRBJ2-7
TGTGCCAGCGGGATCGGGCTCCAATACGAGCAGTACTTC
CASGIGLQYEQYF
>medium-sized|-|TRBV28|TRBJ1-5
TGTGCCAGCAGTGCGACAGATCAGCCCCAGCATTTT
CASSATDQPQHF
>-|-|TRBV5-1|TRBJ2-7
TGCGCCAGCAGCTTGAATACGGCTTCCTACGAGCAGTACTTC
CASSLNTASYEQYF
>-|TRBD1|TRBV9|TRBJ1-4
TGTGCCAGCAGCGCCGAGGGGGCGGTAGGGGAAAAACTGTTTTTT
CASSAEGAVGEKLFF
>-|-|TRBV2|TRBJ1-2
TGTGCCAGCAGTGAAGGGATAGGCTTCGATGGCTACACCTTC
CASSEGIGFDGYTF
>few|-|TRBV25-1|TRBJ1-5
TGTGCCAGCAGGCCAGATCAGCCCCAGCATTTT
CASRPDQPQHF
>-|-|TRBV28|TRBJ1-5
TGTGCCAGCCTTCGTGGGGGAGGGGGAAATCAGCCCCAGCATTTT
CASLRGGGGNQPQHF
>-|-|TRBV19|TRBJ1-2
TGTGCCAGTAGTATCACGACCGGCAGCCCCTTGGGCTACACCTTC
CASSITTGSPLGYTF
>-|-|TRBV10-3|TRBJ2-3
TGTGCCATCAGTGACCGTAGACGCACAGATACGCAGTATTTT
CAISDRRRTDTQYF
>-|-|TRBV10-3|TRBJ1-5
TGTGCCATCAGTTCCGGGACCGCGGAAAGTAATCAGCCCCAGCATTTT
CAISSGTAESNQPQHF
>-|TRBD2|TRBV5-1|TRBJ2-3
TGCGCCAGCGCGGGGACTAGCGGGGGAGGGGCCACAGATACGCAGTATTTT
CASAGTSGGGATDTQYF
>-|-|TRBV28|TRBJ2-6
TGTGCCAGCAGTGATACAGGGTCTGGGGCCAACGTCCTGACTTTC
CASSDTGSGANVLTF
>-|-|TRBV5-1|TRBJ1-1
TGCGCCAGCAGCTTGCAGGGTAAGGTGAACACTGAAGCTTTCTTT
CASSLQGKVNTEAFF
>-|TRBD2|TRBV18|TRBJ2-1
TGTGCCAGCTCACCGGGAGGGACTAGCGGGCTGCAGTTCTTC
CASSPGGTSGLQFF
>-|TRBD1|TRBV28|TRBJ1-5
TGTGCCAGCAGTGCCGGACAGGTTGTCCAGCCCCAGCATTTT
CASSAGQVVQPQHF
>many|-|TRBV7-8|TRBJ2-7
TGTGCCAGCAGCTTAGCCCGCGGGAAGTACTACGAGCAGTACTTC
CASSLARGKYYEQYF
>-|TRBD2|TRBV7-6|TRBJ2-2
TGTGCCAGCAGCTTAGAGGTGTGGCGGGAGGCCTCCACCGGGGAGCTGTTTTTT
CASSLEVWREASTGELFF
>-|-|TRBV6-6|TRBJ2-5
TGTGCCAGCAGTTACCCCGGGTCCCCCGGGGAGACCCAGTACTTC
CASSYPGSPGETQYF
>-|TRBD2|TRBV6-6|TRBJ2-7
TGTGCCAGCAGGGGAGGGACGGTCAACCTCTACGAGCAGTACTTC
CASRGGTVNLYEQYF
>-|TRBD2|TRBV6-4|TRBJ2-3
TGTGCCAGCAGTGACGCAGCGGGAGTAGATACGCAGTATTTT
CASSDAAGVDTQYF
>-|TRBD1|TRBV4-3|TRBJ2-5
TGCGCCAGCAGCCGAGGACAGGGCTACCAAGAGACCCAGTACTTC
CASSRGQGYQETQYF
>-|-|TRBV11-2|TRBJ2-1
TGTGCCAGCAGCGGAGGGACGGGTCGATTTACGGATGAGCAGTTCTTC
CASSGGTGRFTDEQFF
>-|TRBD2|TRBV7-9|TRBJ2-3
TGTGCCAGCTCCCCTATGGGACTAGCCCCAGATACGCAGTATTTT
CASSPMGLAPDTQYF
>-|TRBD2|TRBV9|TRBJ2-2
TGTGCCAGCAGGGGACTAGCGATCACCGGGGAGCTGTTTTTT
CASRGLAITGELFF
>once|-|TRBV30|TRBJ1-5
TGTGCCTGGAGTGCGTGGAGGGGTAGCAATCAGCCCCAGCATTTT
CAWSAWRGSNQPQHF
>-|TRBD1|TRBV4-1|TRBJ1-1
TGCGCCAGCAGACAGACAGGGATTAACACTGAAGCTTTCTTT
CASRQTGINTEAFF
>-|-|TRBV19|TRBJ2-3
TGTGCCAGTAGTACAGGAGATACGCAGTATTTT
CASSTGDTQYF
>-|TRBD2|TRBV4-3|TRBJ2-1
TGCGCCAGCAGCCAAGACGGCGCGGGAGGTAACAATGAGCAGTTCTTC
CASSQDGAGGNNEQFF
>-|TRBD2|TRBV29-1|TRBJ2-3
TGCAGCCTCTCTCGGGGACTAGCGGGACCAGATACGCAGTATTTT
CSLSRGLAGPDTQYF